The source of this TCR beta chain is a study of cytomegalovirus exposure and HLA in healthy donors. Researchers ran the PCR with 60 Vbeta and 13 Jbeta primers. Clones were read by immunoSEQ multiplex PCR, and TCRdb kept only the in-frame ones, dropping some. The listing contains tens of thousands of clones. What was sequenced was PBMCs. This TCR was sampled from a girl under 18 in good health and CMV-seropositive.

CDR3 protein: CASSQAGTGGEYEQYF. CDR3 coding DNA: TGCGCCAGCAGCCAAGCCGGGACAGGGGGCGAATACGAGCAGTACTTC. The chain employs TRBV4-1 and TRBJ2-7; 12 nucleotides line up with TRBD1. This CDR3 contains 16 residues. Germline-derived CDR1 and CDR2 are MGHRA and YSYEKL. J was trimmed by 4 bases and V by 1 base; bases with no gene match: 5.